Listed below are T cell receptor beta chains from one sample, sequenced in a study of T cells in Graves' hyperthyroidism and ophthalmopathy. A single record per CDR3 protein comes from TCRdb applying MiXCR to the multiplex PCR reads. Counted here are 660,000 or so distinct CDR3 sequences, roughly 20% occurring once; the ten biggest clones make up 34%. Sequencing was performed on blood. The receptors come from a man aged 30 to 39 with Graves' ophthalmopathy. The CDR3 runs from the conserved cysteine through the conserved F or W. D genes are given only for firm matches. For some rows the clone size is stated as once, few or many, or as a class when expanded; others skip it.

size | J | V | D | DNA | CDR3
. | TRBJ2-4 | TRBV6-1 | TRBD1 | TGTGCCAGCAGTCCCGGGGACAGAGAAAACATTCAGTACTTC | CASSPGDRENIQYF
. | TRBJ2-7 | TRBV29-1 | TRBD1 | TGCAGCGTTAGGGACAGTACCTACGAGCAGTACTTC | CSVRDSTYEQYF
many | TRBJ2-5 | TRBV7-8 | TRBD2 | TGTGCCAGCAGCCCGGGCAGCGGGAGGGGGGTTCGAGAGACCCAGTACTTC | CASSPGSGRGVRETQYF
. | TRBJ1-6 | TRBV7-7 | . | TGTGCTAGCAGCCAGTCACGTACCGACAGGTCGAGGAATTCACCCCTCCACTTT | CASSQSRTDRSRNSPLHF
few | TRBJ2-7 | TRBV29-1 | . | TGCAGCGCTGACCTCGGAACCTACGAGCAGTACTTC | CSADLGTYEQYF
. | TRBJ2-7 | TRBV27 | . | TGTGCCAGCAGTTGGGGGTCCTCTTCCTACGAGCAGTACTTC | CASSWGSSSYEQYF
many | TRBJ2-5 | TRBV11-2 | TRBD1 | TGTGCCAGCAAGGGACAGCGACTCCAAGAGACCCAGTACTTC | CASKGQRLQETQYF
many | TRBJ1-1 | TRBV27 | . | TGTGCCAGCAGCCTCGGCTTGAACACTGAAGCTTTCTTT | CASSLGLNTEAFF
few | TRBJ2-1 | TRBV28 | . | TGTGCCAGCAGGACTAGTACCAATGAGCAGTTCTTC | CASRTSTNEQFF
. | TRBJ2-5 | TRBV15 | . | TGTGCCACCAGCAGAGATCCCGGGGTGACAGAGACCCAGTACTTC | CATSRDPGVTETQYF
many | TRBJ1-2 | TRBV30 | . | TGTGCCTGGAGAGTTCAGCCGGGGTTTCAGAATGGCTACACCTTC | CAWRVQPGFQNGYTF